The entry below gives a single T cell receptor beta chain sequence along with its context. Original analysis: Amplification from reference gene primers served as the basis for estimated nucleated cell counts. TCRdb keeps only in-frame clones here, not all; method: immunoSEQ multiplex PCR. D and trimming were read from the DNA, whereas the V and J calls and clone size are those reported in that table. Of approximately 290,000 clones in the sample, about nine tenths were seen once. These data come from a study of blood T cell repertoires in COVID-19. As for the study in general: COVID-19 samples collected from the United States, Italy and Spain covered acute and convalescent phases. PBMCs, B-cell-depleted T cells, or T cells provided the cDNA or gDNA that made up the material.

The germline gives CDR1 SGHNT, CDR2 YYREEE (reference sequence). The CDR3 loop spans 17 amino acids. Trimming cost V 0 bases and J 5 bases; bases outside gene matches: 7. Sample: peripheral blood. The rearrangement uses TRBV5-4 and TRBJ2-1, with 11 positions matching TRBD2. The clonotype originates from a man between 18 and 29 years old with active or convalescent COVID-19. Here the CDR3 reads CASSLGLAGSHNNEQFF. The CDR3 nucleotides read TGTGCCAGCAGCTTGGGACTAGCGGGGAGCCACAACAATGAGCAGTTCTTC.